The sequence of this T cell receptor beta chain was determined in a study of cytomegalovirus exposure and HLA in healthy donors. Comment on this clone: Its specificity is not known.

A multiplex PCR was run with 60 Vbeta primers and 13 Jbeta primers. Produced via immunoSEQ multiplex PCR; TCRdb's table is partial and in-frame only. The sample shows roughly 100,000 clones, 50% to 70% of them seen only once. The CDR3 runs 15 residues. CDR1 is MGHRA, CDR2 YSYEKL, per germline. Trimming took 2 bases from V and 4 from J; bases not matched to a gene: 7. Study-level results: In a later analysis, donors in an Asian-associated ancestry cluster reportedly had fewer N-insertions in productive TCRs than the cohort mean. In a later analysis, across HLA loci, associated TCR counts were highest for DRB1, lowest for HLA-C. Most TCR beta V segments were productive about 87% or about 30% of the time in an earlier analysis.

All donors participated as healthy donors of bone marrow. The chain has TRBV4-1 and TRBJ1-2; TRBD1 matches 7 bases. The sequence was collected from a man aged 25-40 years in good health and CMV-seropositive. The sequencing input was PBMCs. The CDR3 DNA sequence: TGCGCCAGCAGCCAACAAACAGGGGACCTCTATGGCTACACCTTC. Translation: CASSQQTGDLYGYTF.